This T cell receptor (beta chain) was observed in a study of neoadjuvant nivolumab and ipilimumab in lung cancer. Study background: Nivolumab 3 mg/kg was given days 1, 15 and 29, plus ipilimumab 1 mg/kg day 1 in combination.

TCRdb keeps only in-frame clones here, not all; method: immunoSEQ multiplex PCR. The sample has tens of thousands of clones; around 80% are singletons. This sample comprised peripheral blood, obtained before neoadjuvant nivolumab, alone or with ipilimumab. The clonotype comes from an adult with non-small cell lung cancer.

The DNA for the CDR3 is TGTGCCATCAACACCCACGGGCTAGGGGGTAGCGAGCAGTACTTC. This translates into CAINTHGLGGSEQYF. The chain employs TRBV10-3 and TRBJ2-7, with D possibly matching TRBD1 (6 bases). The CDR3 consists of 15 residues. The germline CDR1 and CDR2 sequences are ENHRY and SYGVKD. V lost 7 bases to trimming and J lost 6 bases, with 22 bases between them.